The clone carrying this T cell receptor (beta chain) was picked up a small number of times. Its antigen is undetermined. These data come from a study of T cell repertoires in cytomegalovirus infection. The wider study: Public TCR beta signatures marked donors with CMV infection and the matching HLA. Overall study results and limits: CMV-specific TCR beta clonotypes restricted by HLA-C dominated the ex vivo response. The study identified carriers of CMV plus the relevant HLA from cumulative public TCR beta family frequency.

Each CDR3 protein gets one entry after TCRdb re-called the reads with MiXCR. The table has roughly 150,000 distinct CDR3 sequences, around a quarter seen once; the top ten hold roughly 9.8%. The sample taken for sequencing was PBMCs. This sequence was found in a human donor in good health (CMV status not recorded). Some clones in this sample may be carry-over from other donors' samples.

In nucleotides, the CDR3 is TGTGCCAGCAGCTTGCAGGGTCCGGGGTGGGGCATGAACACTGAAGCTTTCTTT. The encoded protein is CASSLQGPGWGMNTEAFF. V gene TRBV5-5 combines with J gene TRBJ1-1; D may be TRBD1 (5 bases). The CDR3 has 18 residues. In germline, CDR1 is SGHKS, CDR2 YYEKEE (reference sequence). V was pared by 1 base and J by 0 bases, with 19 bases between. The full variable domain, completed using reference TRBV5-5 and TRBJ1-1, is DAGVTQSPTHLIKTRGQQVTLRCSPISGHKSVSWYQQVLGQGPQFIFQYYEKEERGRGNFPDRFSARQFPNYSSELNVNALLLGDSALYLCASSLQGPGWGMNTEAFFGQGTRLTVV.